This entry lists 18 T cell receptor beta chains sequenced from one sample in a study of T cells in women clearing cervical HPV infection. The repertoire was sequenced with immunoSEQ multiplex PCR; TCRdb's copy has only in-frame clones and lacks some. In all, the sample yields about 34,000 clones. The sample consisted of blood buffy coat. All receptors come from a woman between 18 and 70 years old with a cervical HPV16 infection that either progressed to CIN3+ or cleared (not recorded which).

In the case of this clone: The read halts 3 residues ahead of the CDR3 end, with the missing end drawn from the germline J gene. The rearrangement links TRBV2 to TRBJ2-3, with 12 bases fitting TRBD2. The trim removed 4 bases at V and 2 bases at J, leaving 1 base unmatched. CDR1 and CDR2 (germline): SNHLY, FYNNEI. The CDR3 runs 15 residues. The part of the CDR3 DNA that was read is TGTGCCAGCAGTGCTAGCGGGGGGGTCACAGATACG. Translation gives CASSASGGVTDT. The CDR3 in its entirety is CASSASGGVTDTQYF.

Worth noting for this clone: Relative to the germline gene, one junction end is altered; a read error may explain this. Read data end 3 residues before the CDR3 end; the end is taken from the germline J gene. Other nucleotide sequences from this sample produce the same CDR3. This chain links TRBV7-6 with TRBJ1-3; D not resolved. CDR3 length: 16 amino acids. Germline CDR1 reads SGHVS; CDR2 reads FNYEAQ. The CDR3 bases that were read are TGTGCCAGCAGCTCTTCGTGGGCCTTACTTGGAAACACA. Translating gives CASSSSWALLGNT. In full, the CDR3 is CASSSSWALLGNTIYF.

Regarding this clone: The read is 3 residues too short to cover the CDR3 end, so that end is filled in from the germline J gene. The V and J genes are TRBV5-1 and TRBJ1-1, with TRBD1 identical over 11 bases. The V segment lost 1 base and the J segment 5 bases; nucleotides outside the gene matches: 4. The germline gives CDR1 SGHRS, CDR2 YFSETQ. The CDR3 contains 15 residues. The CDR3 spells CASSLWDRGRTEAFF. The sequenced CDR3 bases are TGCGCCAGCAGCTTGTGGGACAGGGGGAGAACTGAA.

As regards this clone: From the germline J gene comes the end of the CDR3, since the read stops 3 residues before it. The chain uses TRBV30 and TRBJ1-1, with D possibly TRBD1 on 5 matching bases. This CDR3 has 13 residues. Germline CDR1 is GTSNPN and CDR2 is SVGIG (reference sequence). V lost 1 base to trimming and J lost 6 bases, with 12 bases between them. The CDR3 here is CAWSGYPGAEAFF. Incomplete CDR3 DNA: TGTGCCTGGAGTGGCTATCCGGGGGCTGAA.

CDR3 bases read: TGTGCCTGGAGTGTAACGCAGACAGATACG. This translates into CAWSVTQTDT. In full, the CDR3 reads CAWSVTQTDTQYF. V is TRBV30 and J is TRBJ2-3; D is ambiguous. Read coverage stops 3 residues before the CDR3 terminus; the germline J gene supplies the remainder. V lost 0 bases and J 3 bases, leaving 7 bases between the germline ends. Germline assignment: CDR1 GTSNPN and CDR2 SVGIG (reference sequence). The CDR3 loop spans 13 amino acids.

On this clone: The read halts 3 residues ahead of the CDR3 end, with the missing end drawn from the germline J gene. The rearrangement links TRBV5-1 to TRBJ1-5, with 9 bases matching TRBD1. Germline loops: CDR1 SGHRS, CDR2 YFSETQ. The CDR3 totals 14 residues. J was trimmed by 7 bases and V by 0 bases; bases with no gene match: 2. The CDR3 sequence is CASSLGTGEQPQHF. The covered CDR3 bases are TGCGCCAGCAGCTTGGGGACAGGGGAACAGCCC.

On this clone itself: The read halts 3 residues ahead of the CDR3 end, with the missing end drawn from the germline J gene. This chain links TRBV20-1 with TRBJ2-7; possible D gene TRBD2, 5 bases. Germline V gives CDR1 DFQATT, CDR2 SNEGSKA (reference sequence). Trimming shortened V by 2 bases and J by 5 bases, and 22 bases separated the two germline ends. The CDR3 covers 16 residues. The DNA read from the CDR3 is TGCAGTGCTAGACCCTTCATAGGGTTCTCGGGGAACGAG. Translation: CSARPFIGFSGNE. The full CDR3 is CSARPFIGFSGNEQYF.

A note on this clone: The CDR3 end lies 3 residues beyond the end of the read and is filled in from the germline J gene. The rearrangement joins TRBV5-5 to TRBJ2-1; 12 bases align to TRBD2. CDR3 size: 15 residues. J gave up 9 bases and V 1 base, and 5 bases lay outside the gene matches. Looked up from germline, CDR1 is SGHKS and CDR2 is YYEKEE (reference sequence). Partial CDR3 DNA: TGTGCCAGCAGCTTGAACCTAGCGGGGGGGCTTGAG. As protein: CASSLNLAGGLE. The entire CDR3 is CASSLNLAGGLEQFF.

Turning to this clone: The observed sequence ends 3 residues before the CDR3 terminus, with the missing tail filled in from the germline J gene. The chain couples TRBV5-1 to TRBJ1-2; 7 bases map to TRBD1. In germline, CDR1 is SGHRS, CDR2 YFSETQ. V gave up 4 bases and J gave up 4 bases; unmatched junction bases: 4. This CDR3 has 13 residues. CDR3 DNA (partial): TGCGCCAGCAGCACGACAGGGAGCTATGGC. It translates to CASSTTGSYG. The CDR3 reads in full as CASSTTGSYGYTF.

Notes on this clone: The CDR3 end lies 3 residues beyond the end of the read and is filled in from the germline J gene. J is TRBJ2-5 and V is TRBV5-4; D is ambiguous. Germline lookup yields CDR1 SGHNT and CDR2 YYREEE (reference sequence). There are 13 residues in the CDR3. V gave up 1 base and J gave up 4 bases, with 8 bases separating them. The CDR3 loop is CASSLLAGETQYF. Incomplete CDR3 DNA: TGTGCCAGCAGCTTGCTTGCAGGAGAGACC.

Notes on this clone: The read ends 3 residues early relative to the CDR3; the germline J gene fills the gap. The chain recombines TRBV20-1 with TRBJ2-7, with D perhaps matching TRBD1 (7 bases). Germline CDR1 is DFQATT and CDR2 is SNEGSKA (reference sequence). CDR3 length: 15 amino acids. V lost 1 base, J lost 3 bases, and 16 bases lay in between. CDR3 bases read: TGCAGTGCTAGAGGAGGGGGCGGAGGGGGCTACGAG. This sequence encodes CSARGGGGGGYE. The full CDR3 sequence reads CSARGGGGGGYEQYF.

This chain's CDR3 is CASSIRNYGYTF. Partial CDR3 DNA: TGTGCCAGTAGTATACGGAACTATGGC. The gene calls are TRBV19 and TRBJ1-2; D is unclear. The CDR3 end falls 3 residues outside the read, so it is completed with the germline J gene. The CDR3 contains 12 residues. The V gene lost 2 bases and the J gene lost 2 bases, with 3 bases spanning the gap. Germline CDR1 and CDR2: LNHDA and SQIVND (reference sequence).

On this clone itself: The read is 3 residues too short to cover the CDR3 end, so that end is filled in from the germline J gene. The chain joins TRBV7-2 to TRBJ2-2; 8 bases align to TRBD2. The CDR3 consists of 14 residues. Germline V gene lookup returns CDR1 SGHTA and CDR2 FQGNSA. Unmatched junction bases numbered 4, after V lost 7 bases and J lost 3 bases. The CDR3 spells CASKTGGYTGELFF. The CDR3 bases that were read are TGTGCCAGCAAGACGGGGGGGTACACCGGGGAG.

To note about this clone: The CDR3 end falls 3 residues outside the read, so it is completed with the germline J gene. The rearrangement uses TRBV7-8 and TRBJ2-7, with 7 bases fitting TRBD1. Germline loops: CDR1 SGHVS, CDR2 FQNEAQ. With V trimmed by 6 bases and J by 2 bases, 4 bases remained unmatched. The CDR3 has 13 residues. The part of the CDR3 DNA that was read is TGTGCCAGCAGTCGCGACAGGGCCTACGAG. Translation: CASSRDRAYE. The CDR3, in full, reads CASSRDRAYEQYF.

About this clone itself: The read ends 3 residues shy of where the CDR3 ends; the end is completed using the germline J gene. This sequence joins TRBV20-1 and TRBJ1-6; 7 bases are shared with TRBD1. This CDR3 has 15 residues. Per the germline V gene, CDR1 is DFQATT and CDR2 is SNEGSKA (reference sequence). J was trimmed by 7 bases and V by 1 base; bases with no gene match: 7. The CDR3 bases that were read are TGCAGTGCTAGAGGAATAGGGGGCCGGAATTCACCC. It encodes CSARGIGGRNSP. The CDR3 in its entirety is CSARGIGGRNSPLHF.

Concerning this clone itself: The sequenced fragment ends 3 residues before the CDR3 boundary, so the rest is inferred from the germline J gene. V usage is TRBV7-9 and J usage is TRBJ2-3; the match to TRBD1 covers 8 bases. CDR3 length equals 15 residues. CDR1 SEHNR and CDR2 FQNEAQ come from the germline V gene (reference sequence). The CDR3 loop reads CASSFPDRGEETQYF. CDR3 bases read: TGTGCCAGCAGCTTCCCCGACAGGGGAGAAGAGACG.

The sequenced CDR3 bases are TGCAGTGCTTCTAGCGTACCTAACACCGGGGAG. It specifies CSASSVPNTGE. The CDR3 reads in full as CSASSVPNTGELFF. This sequence joins TRBV20-1 and TRBJ2-2; possibly TRBD2 for D (6 bases). Read coverage stops 3 residues before the CDR3 terminus; the germline J gene supplies the remainder. The CDR3 runs 14 residues. Germline V gene sequence: CDR1 DFQATT, CDR2 SNEGSKA (reference sequence). Between the trimmed V and J ends, which lost 5 bases and 2 bases, there was a span of 12 bases.

Of note for this clone: The read falls 3 residues short of the CDR3 end, and the missing part is taken from the germline J gene. V usage is TRBV19 and J usage is TRBJ1-4; no clear D. The germline V gene has CDR1 LNHDA and CDR2 SQIVND (reference sequence). V lost 1 base to trimming and J lost 0 bases, with 3 bases between them. CDR3 length: 14 residues. CDR3 sequence reads: CASSIASTNEKLFF. The covered CDR3 bases are TGTGCCAGTAGTATAGCTTCAACTAATGAAAAA. Full variable domain (missing parts from reference TRBV19 and TRBJ1-4): DGGITQSPKYLFRKEGQNVTLSCEQNLNHDAMYWYRQDPGQGLRLIYYSQIVNDFQKGDIAEGYSVSREKKESFPLTVTSAQKNPTAFYLCASSIASTNEKLFFGSGTQLSVL.